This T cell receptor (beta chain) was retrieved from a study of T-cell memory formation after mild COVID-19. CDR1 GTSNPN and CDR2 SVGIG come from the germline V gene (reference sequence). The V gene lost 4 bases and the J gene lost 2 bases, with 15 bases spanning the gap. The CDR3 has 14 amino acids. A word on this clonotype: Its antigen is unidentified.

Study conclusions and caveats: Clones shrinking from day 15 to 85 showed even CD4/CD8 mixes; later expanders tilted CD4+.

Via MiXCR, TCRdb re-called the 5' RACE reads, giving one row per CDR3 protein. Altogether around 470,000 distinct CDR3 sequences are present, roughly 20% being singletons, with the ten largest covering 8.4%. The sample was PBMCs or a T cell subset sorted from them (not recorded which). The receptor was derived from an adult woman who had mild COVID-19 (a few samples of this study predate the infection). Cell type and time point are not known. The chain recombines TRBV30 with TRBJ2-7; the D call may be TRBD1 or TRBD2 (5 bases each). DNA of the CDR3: TGTGCCTGGACAGGGACCGGGACCCCCTACGAGCAGTACTTC. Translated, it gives CAWTGTGTPYEQYF.